These 8 T cell receptor beta chains share one sample of origin, sequenced in a study of T-cell memory formation after mild COVID-19. Using its own MiXCR run on the 5' RACE reads, TCRdb lists one record per CDR3 protein. The top ten hold roughly 20% of the sample, which has a few hundred thousand distinct CDR3 sequences, around 15% seen once. Input material: PBMCs or a T cell subset sorted from them (not recorded which). The receptors here all came from a man aged 18 to 30 who had mild COVID-19 (a few samples of this study predate the infection). Cell type and time point are not known.

This CDR3 reads CASSVTDSNNQPQHF. CDR3 in DNA: TGTGCCAGCAGTGTAACGGACAGCAATAATCAGCCCCAGCATTTT. V and J are TRBV12-3 or TRBV12-4 and TRBJ1-5; D might be TRBD1 (6 bases). V lost 5 bases and J 4 bases, leaving 15 bases between the germline ends. The CDR3 is 15 amino acids.

The sample holds a few counts of this clonotype. The chain uses TRBV11-2 and TRBJ1-1; D is undetermined. Trimming removed 3 bases at V and 0 bases at J, with 11 bases between. Germline values: CDR1 SGHAT, CDR2 FQNNGV. This CDR3 comprises 15 residues. CDR3 in amino acids: CASSFRDLMNTEAFF. For the CDR3, the DNA is TGTGCCAGCAGCTTCAGAGACCTCATGAACACTGAAGCTTTCTTT.

The gene calls are TRBV6-5 and TRBJ2-3; D might be TRBD2 (7 bases). Trimming pared 2 bases from V and 5 bases from J, leaving 14 bases between. Germline CDR1 is MNHEY and CDR2 is SVGAGI. The CDR3 is made up of 15 amino acids. This CDR3 reads CASSYGGAVQDTQYF. The CDR3 region has the DNA TGTGCCAGCAGTTACGGGGGGGCAGTCCAAGATACGCAGTATTTT.

This clonotype was detected only a few times. The chain is built from TRBV5-5 and TRBJ2-3; maybe TRBD2 (5 bases). Germline V gene sequence: CDR1 SGHKS, CDR2 YYEKEE (reference sequence). The V end was cut by 7 bases, the J end by 4 bases, with 16 bases between. CDR3 length: 14 amino acids. The CDR3 nucleotides are TGTGCCAGCCATATCTTCGGGGATTCAGATACGCAGTATTTT. Translating gives CASHIFGDSDTQYF.

J is TRBJ2-2 and V is TRBV4-2, with D possibly being TRBD2 (7 bases). The CDR3 is 16 amino acids. Germline CDR1 reads LGHNA; CDR2 reads YNFKEQ. The V and J ends lost 6 bases and 5 bases respectively, with 19 bases between them. The CDR3 region is CASSASVGGRTGELFF. CDR3 nucleotides: TGTGCCAGCAGTGCATCCGTGGGGGGGCGGACCGGGGAGCTGTTTTTT.

This clonotype occurred a few times. This rearrangement joins TRBV12-3 or TRBV12-4 to TRBJ1-1; D gene uncertain. Trimming removed 0 bases at V and 3 bases at J, with 2 bases between. This CDR3 comprises 12 residues. In DNA form, the CDR3 reads TGTGCCAGCAGTTTAGCATACACTGAAGCTTTCTTT. Protein sequence: CASSLAYTEAFF.

This chain uses TRBV28 with TRBJ1-3, with no clear D. V lost 3 bases and J lost 2, with 8 bases in between. CDR1 and CDR2 from the germline V gene are MDHEN and SYDVKM. The CDR3 runs to 14 residues. The CDR3 sequence: CASSFNTPGNTIYF. The CDR3 bases are TGTGCCAGCAGTTTTAACACGCCTGGAAACACCATATATTTT.

The rearrangement uses TRBV4-1 and TRBJ2-1; 11 bases agree with TRBD2. CDR1 is MGHRA, CDR2 YSYEKL, per germline. The CDR3 runs to 16 residues. Trimming removed 4 bases from V and 7 bases from J; junction bases left unmatched: 9. The CDR3 region is CASSRVTSGGGNEQFF. Written as DNA, the CDR3 is TGCGCCAGCAGCCGCGTCACTAGCGGGGGAGGGAATGAGCAGTTCTTC.